This note documents a single TCR beta chain sequence. Germline trimming cut 6 bases from V and 2 bases from J; bases unmatched to any gene: 6. There are 14 residues in the CDR3. Germline V gene sequence: CDR1 MGHDK, CDR2 SYGVNS. This sample was included in a study of T cells in Graves' hyperthyroidism and ophthalmopathy. Using RNA transcripts as the source, TCR beta CDR3 regions were amplified. A set of HTBI primers served as the primers for a first-round RT-PCR of the TCR CDR3. From the multiplex PCR reads, TCRdb called clonotypes with MiXCR, one entry per CDR3 protein. The data show about 540,000 distinct CDR3 sequences, more than 45% seen once.

This chain connects TRBV25-1 to TRBJ1-2; 7 bases map to TRBD1. The sequence was obtained from a woman under 30 with Graves' hyperthyroidism. The sample consisted of peripheral blood or thyroid tissue (not recorded which). CDR3 bases: TGTGCCAGCAGAAAGACAGGGTCGAACTATGGCTACACCTTC. Amino acids: CASRKTGSNYGYTF.